Shown below are 17 T cell receptor beta chains from a single sample sequenced in a study of T cells in Graves' hyperthyroidism and ophthalmopathy. TCR beta CDR3 regions were amplified from RNA. HTBI primers drove first-round RT-PCR of the TCR CDR3. TCRdb analysed the multiplex PCR reads with MiXCR anew, one entry per CDR3 protein. This sample has around 350,000 distinct CDR3 sequences, with about 19% found just once. Specimen: blood. The receptor source for this set is a woman between 18 and 29 years old with Graves' hyperthyroidism.

This clonotype was counted at least ten times. The chain has TRBV10-1 and TRBJ2-7; 9 bases are a match to TRBD1. Trimming removed 7 bases from V and 1 base from J; junction bases left unmatched: 8. The CDR3 covers 15 residues. CDR1 and CDR2 from the germline V gene are WNHNN and SYGVQD (reference sequence). The CDR3 protein is CASTRGQGLSYEQYF. CDR3 coding DNA: TGCGCCAGCACCCGGGGACAGGGACTTTCCTACGAGCAGTACTTC.

Ten or more counts support this clonotype. The chain is built from TRBV20-1 and TRBJ2-7, with D maybe TRBD1 (6 bases). V dropped 6 bases and J dropped 0 bases, with 12 bases sitting between them. The CDR3 spans 13 residues. Germline CDR1 and CDR2: DFQATT and SNEGSKA (reference sequence). The CDR3 nucleotides read TGCAGTGCCAAACAGGGAGTCTCCTACGAGCAGTACTTC. This encodes CSAKQGVSYEQYF.

This clonotype was observed many times. The chain joins TRBV27 to TRBJ2-7, with 8 nucleotides matching TRBD1. CDR3 size: 17 residues. V dropped 4 bases and J dropped 4; count of bases not matched to a gene: 15. Germline CDR1 is MNHEY and CDR2 is SMNVEV (reference sequence). The CDR3 bases are TGTGCCAGCAGTTCCCGACAGGGGCGGACTGGAAGTTACGAGCAGTACTTC. Protein sequence: CASSSRQGRTGSYEQYF.

This clonotype appeared many times. The gene calls are TRBV6-2 or TRBV6-3 and TRBJ1-6, with D possibly matching TRBD1 (6 bases). The germline gives CDR1 MNHEY, CDR2 SVGEGT. The germline V and J ends were trimmed by 0 bases and 0 bases, with 18 bases remaining between them. The CDR3 sequence is 20 residues long. The CDR3 nucleotides are TGTGCCAGCAGTTACTCGAGGACAGTCAGCTTTAGCTCCTATAATTCACCCCTCCACTTT. It is translated as CASSYSRTVSFSSYNSPLHF.

This clonotype has a count of ten or more. This chain connects TRBV27 to TRBJ1-2; D gene ambiguous. The germline V gene encodes CDR1 MNHEY and CDR2 SMNVEV (reference sequence). The CDR3 has 14 residues. Trimming pared 8 bases from V and 0 bases from J, leaving 13 bases between. The CDR3 DNA is TGTGCCAGCCGTTCCGCCGCTACTAACTATGGCTACACCTTC. Encoded protein: CASRSAATNYGYTF.

Ten or more counts support this clonotype. The rearrangement joins TRBV25-1 to TRBJ2-7, with a tentative D call TRBD1 (6 bases). Between the trimmed V and J ends, which lost 4 bases and 2 bases, there was a span of 12 bases. The germline gives CDR1 MGHDK, CDR2 SYGVNS. The CDR3 spans 14 residues. CDR3 in DNA: TGTGCCAGCAGTGCAGGACAGCACACCTACGAGCAGTACTTC. Its protein product is CASSAGQHTYEQYF.

This clonotype showed up many times. This chain joins TRBV25-1 and TRBJ1-2, with D maybe TRBD1 (6 bases). The CDR3 loop spans 15 amino acids. CDR1 and CDR2 from the germline V gene are MGHDK and SYGVNS. The V gene lost 2 bases and the J gene lost 8 bases, with 18 bases spanning the gap. The CDR3 nucleotides are TGTGCCAGCAGTGAAGGCGTCACAGGGATGGGCGGCTACACCTTC. This translates into CASSEGVTGMGGYTF.

V gene TRBV6-2 or TRBV6-3 combines with J gene TRBJ2-7; D unresolved. Germline V CDR1 and CDR2: MNHEY, SVGEGT. CDR3 length: 12 residues. V was cut by 8 bases and J by 1 base, with 9 bases left in between. The CDR3 coding sequence is TGTGCCAGCCTTGCGAAATCCTACGAGCAGTACTTC. Its protein product is CASLAKSYEQYF.

The chain employs TRBV5-1 and TRBJ2-7; 10 nucleotides align to TRBD1. Germline CDR1 SGHRS, CDR2 YFSETQ. This CDR3 contains 15 residues. The trim removed 4 bases at V and 3 bases at J, leaving 7 bases unmatched. The DNA of the CDR3 is TGCGCCAGCAGCCTCAGACAGGGGGCGGTCTACGAGCAGTACTTC. Its translation: CASSLRQGAVYEQYF.

Many counts were recorded for this clonotype. The chain has TRBV24-1 and TRBJ2-5; D gene uncertain. CDR3 length: 15 residues. The V gene's germline CDR1 is KGHDR and CDR2 SFDVKD. V was cut by 4 bases and J by 4 bases, with 15 bases left in between. CDR3 region: CATSDSTMGVETQYF. The CDR3 coding sequence is TGTGCCACCAGTGACTCGACGATGGGTGTAGAGACCCAGTACTTC.

The chain has TRBV20-1 and TRBJ2-7, with TRBD1 matching over 12 bases. This CDR3 has 13 amino acids. V lost 6 bases to trimming and J lost 7 bases; unmatched junction nucleotides: 7. CDR1 is DFQATT and CDR2 is SNEGSKA in the germline V gene (reference sequence). The CDR3 loop is CSALGQGAGEQYF. The DNA of the CDR3 is TGCAGTGCCCTGGGACAGGGGGCAGGGGAGCAGTACTTC.

The chain carries TRBV6-2 or TRBV6-3 and TRBJ2-5; 7 bases align to TRBD1. This CDR3 spans 14 amino acids. Germline V gene lookup returns CDR1 MNHEY and CDR2 SVGEGT. Trimming removed 5 bases from V and 4 bases from J; junction bases left unmatched: 7. The CDR3 DNA sequence: TGTGCCAGCAGTCGTAGGGACAGCTTAGAGACCCAGTACTTC. Protein: CASSRRDSLETQYF.

There are a few counts of this clonotype. J is TRBJ2-2 and V is TRBV2, with TRBD2 matching 9 bases. Germline values: CDR1 SNHLY, CDR2 FYNNEI. With V trimmed by 7 bases and J by 0 bases, 9 bases remained unmatched. There are 17 residues in the CDR3. The CDR3 region is CASTLAGIPANTGELFF. The DNA for the CDR3 is TGTGCCAGCACCCTAGCGGGGATACCCGCGAACACCGGGGAGCTGTTTTTT.

The J gene is TRBJ2-5, the V gene TRBV30; weak D call: TRBD2 (6 bases). In germline, CDR1 is GTSNPN, CDR2 SVGIG (reference sequence). CDR3 length: 12 residues. The V and J ends lost 3 bases and 1 base respectively, with 6 bases between them. The CDR3 region has the DNA TGTGCCTGGAGGGGACTCCAAGAGACCCAGTACTTC. The encoded protein is CAWRGLQETQYF.

The sample holds many counts of this clonotype. V gene TRBV28 combines with J gene TRBJ1-5; tentative D call: TRBD1 (5 bases). The CDR3 length is 18 residues. Looked up from germline, CDR1 is MDHEN and CDR2 is SYDVKM. V lost 5 bases, J lost 2 bases, and 22 bases lay in between. CDR3 sequence (DNA): TGTGCCAGCAGTCCCTTTATAAGGGGCCGGGGGGGCAATCAGCCCCAGCATTTT. It yields the protein CASSPFIRGRGGNQPQHF.

This clonotype was recorded many times. This sequence joins TRBV6-5 and TRBJ2-7; TRBD1 aligns across 10 bases. This CDR3 spans 13 amino acids. Germline trimming cut 4 bases from V and 4 bases from J; bases unmatched to any gene: 1. The V gene's germline CDR1 is MNHEY and CDR2 SVGAGI. CDR3 protein: CASSWTGGYEQYF. For the CDR3, the DNA is TGTGCCAGCAGTTGGACAGGGGGATACGAGCAGTACTTC.

Many counts were recorded for this clonotype. This chain links TRBV2 with TRBJ1-2; D gene uncertain. V was shortened by 6 bases and J by 6 bases, with 17 bases between the two germline ends. This CDR3 spans 14 amino acids. CDR1 is SNHLY, CDR2 FYNNEI, per germline. The CDR3, as DNA: TGTGCCAGCAGAGTACTCGGGATGACAAATGGCTACACCTTC. Amino acid sequence: CASRVLGMTNGYTF.